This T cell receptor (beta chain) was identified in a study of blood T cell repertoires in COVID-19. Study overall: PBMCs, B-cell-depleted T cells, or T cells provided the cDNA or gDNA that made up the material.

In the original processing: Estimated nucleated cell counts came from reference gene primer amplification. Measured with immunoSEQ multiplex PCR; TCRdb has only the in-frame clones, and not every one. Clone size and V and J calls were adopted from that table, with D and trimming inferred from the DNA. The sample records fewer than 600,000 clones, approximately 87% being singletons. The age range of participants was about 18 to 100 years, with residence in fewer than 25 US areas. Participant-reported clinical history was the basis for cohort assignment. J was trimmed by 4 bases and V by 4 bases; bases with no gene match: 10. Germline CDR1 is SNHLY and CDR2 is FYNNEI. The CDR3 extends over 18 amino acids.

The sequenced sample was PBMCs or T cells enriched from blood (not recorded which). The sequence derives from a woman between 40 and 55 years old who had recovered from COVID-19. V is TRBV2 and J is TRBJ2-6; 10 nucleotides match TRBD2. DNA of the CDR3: TGTGCCAGCAGTGCACTTCTAGCGGGAGCTCTGGGGGCCAACGTCCTGACTTTC. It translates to CASSALLAGALGANVLTF.